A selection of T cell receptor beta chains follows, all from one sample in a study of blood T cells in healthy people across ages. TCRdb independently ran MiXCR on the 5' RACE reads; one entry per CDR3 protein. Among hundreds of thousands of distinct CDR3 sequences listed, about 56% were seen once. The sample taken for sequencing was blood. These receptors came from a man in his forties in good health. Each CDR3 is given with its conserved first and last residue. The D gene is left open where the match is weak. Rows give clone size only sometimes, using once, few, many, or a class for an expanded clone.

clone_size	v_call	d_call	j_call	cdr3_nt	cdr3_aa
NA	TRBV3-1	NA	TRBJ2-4	TGTGCCAGCAGTCTTATAGCTTCCAAAAACATTCAGTACTTC	CASSLIASKNIQYF
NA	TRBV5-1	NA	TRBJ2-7	TGCGCCAGCAGCTTGGACGGGGCCGCCGGCGAGCAGTACTTC	CASSLDGAAGEQYF
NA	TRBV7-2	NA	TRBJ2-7	TGTGCCAGCAGCCCGTGGCTGGGGGGCAAATCTCTTACCGAGCGGTACTTC	CASSPWLGGKSLTERYF
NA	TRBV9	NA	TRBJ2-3	TGTGCCAGCAGCGTGGGGCAGATTAGCACAGATACGCAGTATTTT	CASSVGQISTDTQYF
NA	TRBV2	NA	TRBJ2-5	TGTGCCAGCAGAGCTACGGGGGAGTACCAAGAGACCCAGTACTTC	CASRATGEYQETQYF
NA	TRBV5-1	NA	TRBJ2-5	TGCGCCAGCAGCTTTGTCGGGGGCCAGACCCAGTACTTC	CASSFVGGQTQYF
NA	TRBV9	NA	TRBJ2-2	TGTGCCAGCAGCGAATACCCAGGGACAACGAACACCGGGGAGCTGTTTTTT	CASSEYPGTTNTGELFF
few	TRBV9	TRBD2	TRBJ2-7	TGTGCCAGCAGCCCCCAACCGGGACTAGCGAACGAGCAGTACTTC	CASSPQPGLANEQYF
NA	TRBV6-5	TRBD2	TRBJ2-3	TGTGCCAGCAGTTACACCGGACTAGCGAGCCCTTCTAGCACAGATACGCAGTATTTT	CASSYTGLASPSSTDTQYF
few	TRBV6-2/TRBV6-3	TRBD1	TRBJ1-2	TGTGCCAGCAGACCGACAGGGATCGATGGCTACACCTTC	CASRPTGIDGYTF
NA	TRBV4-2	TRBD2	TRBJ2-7	TGTGCCAGCAGCCAAGATTTGGCTAGCGGAAACTACGAGCAGTACTTC	CASSQDLASGNYEQYF
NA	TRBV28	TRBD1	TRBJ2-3	TGTGCCAGCAGCTCTCCGGGACAGGGGCGCGGAGATACGCAGTCTTTT	CASSSPGQGRGDTQSF
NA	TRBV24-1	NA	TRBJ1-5	TGTGCCACCAGTAGCCCAGGCGGAAGCAATCGGCCCCAGCATTTT	CATSSPGGSNRPQHF
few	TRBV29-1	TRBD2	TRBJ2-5	TGCAGCGTTGCTTCTAGCGGGGCCTCGGAGACCCAGTACTTC	CSVASSGASETQYF
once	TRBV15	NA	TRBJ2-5	TGTGCCACCAGCAGACGGGGGACTCAAGAGACCCAGTACTTC	CATSRRGTQETQYF
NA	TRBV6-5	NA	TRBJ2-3	TGTGCCAGCAGTTCCACAACTAGCCCGCAGTATTTT	CASSSTTSPQYF
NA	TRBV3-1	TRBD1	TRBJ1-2	TGTGCCAGCAGCCTAAGGCCCGGGACAGAGAATGGCTACACCTTC	CASSLRPGTENGYTF
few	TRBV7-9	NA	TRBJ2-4	TGTGCCAGCAGCATCGAAAACATTCAGTACTTC	CASSIENIQYF
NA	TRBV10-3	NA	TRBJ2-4	TGTGCCATCAGTGAGTCTTTTGAGGGCATTCAGTACTTC	CAISESFEGIQYF
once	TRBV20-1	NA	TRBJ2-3	TGCAGTGCCAGGACTACCGACAATAGGGATACGCAGTATTTT	CSARTTDNRDTQYF
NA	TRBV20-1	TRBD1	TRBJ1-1	TGCACTCCCTCGGGGCGGACAGGGGGCCATGAAGCTTTCTTT	CTPSGRTGGHEAFF
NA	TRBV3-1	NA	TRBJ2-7	TGTGCCAGCAGCCAACCCAGCGCTAGCGTCTACGAGCAGTACTTC	CASSQPSASVYEQYF
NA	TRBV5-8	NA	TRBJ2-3	TGTGCCAGCAGGCAAACGGGTACAGATACGCAGTATTTT	CASRQTGTDTQYF
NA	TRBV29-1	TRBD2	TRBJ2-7	TGCAGCGTTGAAGATACCGGCATAGCGGGAGACTCCTACGAGCAGTACTTC	CSVEDTGIAGDSYEQYF
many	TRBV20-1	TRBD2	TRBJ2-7	TGCAGTGCAAACTCCTTAGGGACTAGCGGGAGAGGGGCGCACGAGCAGTACTTC	CSANSLGTSGRGAHEQYF
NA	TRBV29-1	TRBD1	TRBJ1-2	TGCAGCGTTGGGGGACCGGGACAGGGGAACTATGGCTACACCTTC	CSVGGPGQGNYGYTF
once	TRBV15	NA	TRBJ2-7	TGTGCCACCAGCACCCAACAGGGCCTCTACGAGCAGTACTTC	CATSTQQGLYEQYF
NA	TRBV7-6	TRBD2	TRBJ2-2	TGTGCCAGCAGCTTAGGCCAAGGGACTAGCGGGCTGCGAGACACCGGGGAGCTGTTTTTT	CASSLGQGTSGLRDTGELFF
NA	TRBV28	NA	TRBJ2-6	TGTGCCAGCAGTTATACCGGGACACAAATGTTAGGGGCCAACGTCCTGACTTTC	CASSYTGTQMLGANVLTF
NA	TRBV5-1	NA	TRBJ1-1	TGCGCCAGCAGCTTGAGGTCGGGGACTGAAGCTTTCTTT	CASSLRSGTEAFF
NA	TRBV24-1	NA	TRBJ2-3	TGTGCCACCAGTGACCCGGGACGGAGCACAGATACGCAGTATTTT	CATSDPGRSTDTQYF
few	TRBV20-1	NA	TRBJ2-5	TGCAGTGCCCTTTCACTTCCTTCTGGGGAGACCCAGTACTTC	CSALSLPSGETQYF
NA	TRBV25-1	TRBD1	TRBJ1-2	TGTGCCAGCAGTCTAGGCGGGACAGCCTATGGCTACACCTTC	CASSLGGTAYGYTF
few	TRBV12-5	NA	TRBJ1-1	TGTGCTAGTGGTTTGTGGACTAACACTGAAGCTTTCTTT	CASGLWTNTEAFF
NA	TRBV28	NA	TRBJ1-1	TGTGCCAGCAGTCTCCGGGCCCCAGGAGGAGCTTTCTTT	CASSLRAPGGAFF
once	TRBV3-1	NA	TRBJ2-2	TGTGCCAGCAGCCAAGATATGGTAGTAGAGACCGGGGAGCTGTTTTTT	CASSQDMVVETGELFF
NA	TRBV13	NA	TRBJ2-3	TGTGCCAGCAGCTTTCGGCGGGGCGGGAGCACAGATACGCAGTATTTT	CASSFRRGGSTDTQYF
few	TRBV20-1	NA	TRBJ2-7	TGCAGTGCTAGAGATGCGAAGGGGCCCTACGAGCAGTACTTC	CSARDAKGPYEQYF
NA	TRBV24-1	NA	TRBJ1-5	TGTGCCACCAGTGATCCAAGGGGGGATGATAGCAATCAGCCCCAGCATTTT	CATSDPRGDDSNQPQHF